This T cell receptor beta chain was captured by sequencing in a study of shared clonotypes between healthy human individuals. Notes on the study in general: It was anticipated that sequencing depth would influence how many clonotypes donors shared.

TCRdb's table, derived via immunoSEQ multiplex PCR, lists solely in-frame clones and lacks some. Of hundreds of thousands of clones in the sample, around 77% were seen once. There were no recent acute infections or vaccinations among the donors, who were healthy HIV-negative adults. Donors, without exception, were Caucasian adults residing in Nashville, Tennessee. For unsorted samples, genomic DNA was extracted from tens of millions of PBMCs. Concerning this clone itself: What it binds is not known.

The V gene's germline CDR1 is SGDLS and CDR2 YYNGEE. CDR3 length: 14 residues. With 4 bases removed from V and 4 bases from J, the gap between germline ends came to 14 bases. The sequence derives from a woman in her thirties or forties in good health. Some clones in this sample may be carry-over from other donors' samples. The sequenced sample consisted of PBMCs. This chain uses TRBV9 with TRBJ2-5, with D possibly matching TRBD2 (5 bases). The CDR3 protein is CASSPRPEGETQYF. The CDR3, as DNA: TGTGCCAGCAGCCCGCGGCCCGAGGGAGAGACCCAGTACTTC. The complete variable domain, with remaining parts taken from reference TRBV9 and TRBJ2-5, reads DSGVTQTPKHLITATGQRVTLRCSPRSGDLSVYWYQQSLDQGLQFLIQYYNGEERAKGNILERFSAQQFPDLHSELNLSSLELGDSALYFCASSPRPEGETQYFGPGTRLLVL.